This TCR beta chain was identified in a study of shared clonotypes between healthy human individuals. Study-level information: Plates per donor: three CD4 naive, three CD4 memory, two CD8 naive, one CD8 memory.

Some clones are missing from TCRdb's copy, which holds only in-frame ones; the method was immunoSEQ multiplex PCR. The sample consists of over a million clones, 98% of them appearing once. This clone occurred once. Antigen: not known. Germline lookup yields CDR1 MNHEY and CDR2 SMNVEV (reference sequence). Trimming removed 3 bases from V and 3 bases from J; junction bases left unmatched: 7. CDR3 length: 16 amino acids. Overall study results and limits: Estimated richness was generally greater in naive than memory subsets. It was observed that 5% to 6% of naive CD4 clonotypes were shared across a handful of donors.

Material: naive CD4+ T cells sorted from blood. As for subset: CD45RA+ positively selected. The receptor's source is a man aged 25-40 years in good health. The chain uses TRBV27 and TRBJ2-7; 11 bases fit TRBD1. The CDR3 loop is CASSFWTGGGIYEQYF. The DNA of the CDR3 is TGTGCCAGCAGTTTCTGGACAGGGGGCGGAATCTACGAGCAGTACTTC.